This T cell receptor beta chain emerged from a study of HIV-infected children after antiretroviral therapy interruption. Study-wide background: Continuous-treatment samples came from weeks 0, 48 and 150.

Trimming cost V 4 bases and J 2 bases, with 16 bases left between them. The germline V gene encodes CDR1 SGHRS and CDR2 YFSETQ. This CDR3 contains 15 residues. Documented treatment: PENTA 11 planned treatment interruption arm or continuous ART arm. At least 24 weeks of at least three-drug ART, in children 2 to 15 years. A 3' RACE protocol on RNA, with unique molecular identifiers, produced the TCR library. Each CDR3 protein gets one entry after TCRdb re-called the 3' RACE reads with MiXCR. The sample holds some 38,000 distinct CDR3 sequences; just over 6.5% are singletons and the top ten take more than 0.85%. This clonotype was found a few times. The antigen is undetermined. General study points: Minor non-naive CD45RA+ populations, like EMRA or stem memory, might contaminate naive sorts. By the end of treatment interruption, naive CD4+ clonality (Gini) increased.

The clonotype comes from a pool of human donors with HIV. The sample was CD45RA+ CD4+ T cells from PBMCs, pooled from several time points, taken from a donor given antiretroviral therapy, either interrupted or continuous. The subset denotes: naive CD4+ CD45RA+ CD45RO- T cells. The chain links TRBV5-1 to TRBJ2-7; the D gene is possibly TRBD2 (6 bases). The CDR3 region has the DNA TGCGCCAGCAGCCCTAGAGTAGCGGAGCCCTACGAGCAGTACTTC. Amino acid sequence: CASSPRVAEPYEQYF. The whole variable domain, remainder taken from reference TRBV5-1 and TRBJ2-7, is KAGVTQTPRYLIKTRGQQVTLSCSPISGHRSVSWYQQTPGQGLQFLFEYFSETQRNKGNFPGRFSGRQFSNSRSEMNVSTLELGDSALYLCASSPRVAEPYEQYFGPGTRLTVT.